This T cell receptor beta chain was profiled in a study of T cell responses to AZD1222 COVID-19 vaccine. Study conclusions and caveats: The reported proportion of spike-specific TCRs targeting unmutated variant regions was nearly half.

Worth noting for this clone: Its antigen is as yet unknown.

Clones were read by immunoSEQ multiplex PCR, and TCRdb kept only the in-frame ones, dropping some. The sample holds 150,000 to 200,000 clones, approximately 88% seen once. This CDR3 is 11 amino acids long. The germline V gene has CDR1 LGHDT and CDR2 YNNKEL (reference sequence). Trimming stripped 5 bases from V and 8 bases from J, with 9 bases between. Pooled in the analysis were second doses at about 4 or about 12 weeks. The TCR comes from an adult who received the AZD1222 COVID-19 vaccine. The source was peripheral blood, collected 28 days after the second AZD1222 dose. The rearrangement joins TRBV3-1 (or the pseudogene TRBV3-2) to TRBJ1-2; D is uncertain. The CDR3 nucleotides are TGTGCCAGCAGCACCATTGGGGGCTACACCTTC. This encodes CASSTIGGYTF.